This TCR beta chain was identified in a study of Tregs in tolerant kidney transplant recipients. General study points: Antigen-driven expansion was suggested because donor-specific Tregs expanded more than all Tregs in tolerant patients.

The table came from immunoSEQ multiplex PCR; TCRdb's copy has only in-frame clones and leaves some out. Recorded for this sample: some 30,000 clones. Germline V gives CDR1 ENHRY, CDR2 SYGVKD. The CDR3 sequence is 19 residues long. Losses at the gene ends were 3 bases for V and 1 base for J; bases not matched to a gene: 9. For this clone: Antigen unknown. The read gets to within 3 residues of the CDR3 end, and the germline J gene fills in the rest.

Recipients received nonmyeloablative bone marrow transplants from related graft donors, with transient mixed chimerism. The V gene is TRBV10-3, the J gene TRBJ2-1; 13 positions agree with TRBD2. The TCR comes from a human patient who received a combined kidney and bone marrow transplant. These T cells may partly come from the graft donor. Sequences were derived from CD4+ T cells from blood (PBMCs), sampled 24 months after the transplant. Incomplete CDR3 DNA: TGTGCCATCAGTGAAATTGGACTAGCGGGAGTCATATCCTACAATGAG. It is translated as CAISEIGLAGVISYNE. The whole CDR3 sequence is CAISEIGLAGVISYNEQFF.